This TCR beta chain was sequenced in a study of T cell responses to AZD1222 COVID-19 vaccine. Study results and limitations: In all cases, repertoires were sampled only after the peak T cell response. Clonal diversity was possibly underestimated, and white British individuals and females predominated among donors. Of spike-specific TCRs, nearly half reportedly target regions left unmutated in variants.

Clones were sequenced by immunoSEQ multiplex PCR, and TCRdb holds only the in-frame ones, with some missing. Of roughly 150,000 clones in the sample, around 88% were seen once. Of note for this clone: Its antigen remains unknown.

The length of the CDR3 is 10 residues. From germline, CDR1 is DFQATT and CDR2 SNEGSKA (reference sequence). Trimming stripped 5 bases from V and 3 bases from J, with 3 bases between. Specimen: peripheral blood, collected 28 days after the second AZD1222 dose. V usage is TRBV20-1 and J usage is TRBJ2-3; D gene uncertain. The TCR originated in an adult who received the AZD1222 COVID-19 vaccine. The CDR3 nucleotides are TGCAGTGCTGGAACAGATACGCAGTATTTT. Protein: CSAGTDTQYF.